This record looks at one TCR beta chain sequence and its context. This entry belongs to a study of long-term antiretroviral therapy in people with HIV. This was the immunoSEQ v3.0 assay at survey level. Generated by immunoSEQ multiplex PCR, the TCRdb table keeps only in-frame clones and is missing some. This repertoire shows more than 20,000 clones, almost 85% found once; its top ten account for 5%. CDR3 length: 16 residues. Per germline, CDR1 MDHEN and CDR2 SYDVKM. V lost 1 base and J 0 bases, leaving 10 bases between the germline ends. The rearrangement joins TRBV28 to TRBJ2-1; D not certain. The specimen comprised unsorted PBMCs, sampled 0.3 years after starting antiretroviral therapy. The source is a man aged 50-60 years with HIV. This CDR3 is CASSLFVQSSYNEQFF. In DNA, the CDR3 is TGTGCCAGCAGTTTATTTGTCCAGAGCTCCTACAATGAGCAGTTCTTC.